This T cell receptor (beta chain) was sequenced in a study of blood T cell repertoires in COVID-19. Assay: immunoSEQ multiplex PCR; the TCRdb copy retains only in-frame clones and omits some. The sample contains some 120,000 clones, about 83% of which appear only once. What was sequenced was peripheral blood. The TCR originated in a man aged 55 to 70 with acute or convalescent COVID-19.

The CDR3 nucleotides read TGTGCCAGCAGCCTGGACAGGCCTTACGAGCAGTACTTC. Residues: CASSLDRPYEQYF. The chain recombines TRBV6-5 with TRBJ2-7, with TRBD1 matching over 7 bases. The length of the CDR3 is 13 residues. The J segment lost 4 bases and the V segment lost 6 bases, leaving 6 bases of the junction unmatched. Per the germline V gene, CDR1 is MNHEY and CDR2 is SVGAGI.